Sequencing of this TCR beta chain was carried out in a study of T cells in Graves' hyperthyroidism and ophthalmopathy. TCR beta CDR3 regions were amplified from RNA. The HTBI primer set drove a first-round RT-PCR of the TCR CDR3. TCRdb re-analysed the multiplex PCR reads in MiXCR, keeping a single row per CDR3 protein. The data show over 200,000 distinct CDR3 sequences, with approximately 17% seen just once and approximately 50% held by the top ten. There are 14 residues in the CDR3. The V gene's germline CDR1 is LNHNV and CDR2 YYDKDF (reference sequence). V was trimmed by 3 bases and J by 2 bases, leaving 9 bases between them. Uncontrolled infections, other autoimmune diseases, pregnancy or lactation led to exclusion of patients. In this sample, this clonotype turned up once.

This TCR was sampled from a man aged 45-65 years with Graves' hyperthyroidism. The gene calls are TRBV15 and TRBJ2-3; unclear D gene. The sample was blood. The CDR3 loop reads CATSRDPPTDTQYF. The CDR3 coding sequence is TGTGCCACCAGCAGGGATCCCCCCACAGATACGCAGTATTTT.